Presented here are 27 T cell receptor beta chains from one specimen sequenced in a study of memory CD4+ T cells and cytomegalovirus serostatus. Single viable CD3+CD4+CD8-CD45RO+ cells were sorted as the memory CD4+ T cells. Profiled with immunoSEQ multiplex PCR; TCRdb holds only in-frame clones, not every one. The table shows about 64,000 clones, with more than 70% occurring only once. The specimen sequenced was memory CD4+ T cells from blood. The receptors derive from an adult in good health and CMV-seronegative.

The rearrangement joins TRBV6-6 to TRBJ2-5; D gene ambiguous. The V end lost 2 bases, the J end lost 1 base, and 5 bases lay between the germline ends. Per germline, CDR1 MNHNY and CDR2 SVGAGI (reference sequence). The CDR3 is 13 amino acids. This chain's CDR3 is CASSYLFQETQYF. In nucleotides, the CDR3 is TGTGCCAGCAGTTACCTCTTCCAAGAGACCCAGTACTTC.

This rearrangement joins TRBV7-3 to TRBJ2-1; tentatively, D is TRBD1 (6 bases). V lost 5 bases and J 8 bases, leaving 13 bases between the germline ends. The CDR3 extends over 13 amino acids. Looked up from germline, CDR1 is SGHTA and CDR2 is FQGTGA. CDR3 nucleotide sequence: TGTGCCAGCAGCGTCTACAGGGAAGATGAGCAGTTCTTC. This encodes CASSVYREDEQFF.

V is TRBV5-8 and J is TRBJ2-7; D may be TRBD1 (6 bases). Trimming took off 3 bases at V and 2 bases at J, with 12 bases between the two ends. This CDR3 spans 14 amino acids. Germline CDR1 reads SGHTS; CDR2 reads YDEGEE. CDR3 bases: TGTGCCAGCAGCTCGACAGGCCTGACCTACGAGCAGTACTTC. Protein: CASSSTGLTYEQYF. Full variable domain (remainder filled in from reference TRBV5-8 and TRBJ2-7): EAGVTQSPTHLIKTRGQQATLRCSPISGHTSVYWYQQALGLGLQFLLWYDEGEERNRGNFPPRFSGRQFPNYSSELNVNALELEDSALYLCASSSTGLTYEQYFGPGTRLTVT.

This clone has a single count. This chain links TRBV5-4 with TRBJ2-3; 11 bases are a match to TRBD2. Germline V CDR1 and CDR2: SGHNT, YYREEE (reference sequence). J gave up 2 bases and V 2 bases, and 4 bases lay outside the gene matches. CDR3 length: 16 amino acids. DNA of the CDR3: TGTGCCAGCAGCTTTAGCGGGGGGGCCACCACAGATACGCAGTATTTT. This encodes CASSFSGGATTDTQYF.

The chain has TRBV30 and TRBJ1-5; unclear D gene. Germline CDR1 is GTSNPN and CDR2 is SVGIG (reference sequence). Trimming removed 2 bases from V and 5 bases from J, with 10 bases in between. The CDR3 runs to 13 residues. CDR3 sequence reads: CAWSSATYQPQHF. The CDR3 DNA reads as TGTGCCTGGAGTTCAGCTACCTATCAGCCCCAGCATTTT.

The gene calls are TRBV5-1 and TRBJ1-5; D uncertain. Trimming pared 1 base from V and 2 bases from J, leaving 7 bases between. Germline V gene lookup returns CDR1 SGHRS and CDR2 YFSETQ. The CDR3 runs 14 residues. The DNA of the CDR3 is TGCGCCAGCAGCTTGAATGGCGGCAATCAGCCCCAGCATTTT. As protein: CASSLNGGNQPQHF.

The V call is TRBV29-1, the J call TRBJ1-5; maybe TRBD1 (6 bases). V lost 4 bases and J 5 bases, leaving 15 bases between the germline ends. In germline, CDR1 is SQVTM, CDR2 ANQGSEA. The CDR3 loop spans 14 amino acids. The CDR3 is CSVASGARDQPQHF. For the CDR3, the DNA is TGCAGCGTTGCGTCGGGGGCGAGAGATCAGCCCCAGCATTTT.

This chain joins TRBV19 and TRBJ2-1; D is possibly TRBD1 or TRBD2 (5 bases each). This CDR3 is 14 amino acids long. From germline, CDR1 is LNHDA and CDR2 SQIVND (reference sequence). V lost 7 bases to trimming and J lost 9 bases, with 19 bases between them. This CDR3 reads CASTQEGWGSEQFF. The CDR3 DNA reads as TGTGCCAGTACGCAAGAAGGGTGGGGGTCTGAGCAGTTCTTC.

This clone was observed once. This chain connects TRBV18 to TRBJ1-2; 8 bases are shared with TRBD1. In germline, CDR1 is KGHSH, CDR2 LQKENI. There are 15 residues in the CDR3. V trimming: 4 bases; J trimming: 8 bases; junction bases outside the gene matches: 12. CDR3 region: CASSRNPPGGEGYTF. The CDR3 nucleotides are TGTGCCAGCTCACGAAACCCCCCAGGGGGCGAGGGCTACACCTTC.

V usage is TRBV10-3 and J usage is TRBJ1-1, with D hard to call. Looked up from germline, CDR1 is ENHRY and CDR2 is SYGVKD. Trimming cost V 5 bases and J 2 bases, with 9 bases left between them. The CDR3 covers 13 residues. The CDR3 here is CAISKTPNTEAFF. The CDR3 bases are TGTGCCATCAGTAAGACACCCAACACTGAAGCTTTCTTT.

The chain combines TRBV11-2 with TRBJ1-3; no firm D call. The V gene's germline CDR1 is SGHAT and CDR2 FQNNGV. The CDR3 loop spans 12 amino acids. Trimming pared 5 bases from V and 1 base from J, leaving 3 bases between. The CDR3 DNA reads TGTGCCAGCAGCCGATCTGGAAACACCATATATTTT. This translates into CASSRSGNTIYF.

This clone was observed a single time. The chain links TRBV7-3 to TRBJ2-1; D perhaps matches TRBD2 (5 bases). The germline gives CDR1 SGHTA, CDR2 FQGTGA. The V gene lost 6 bases and the J gene lost 9 bases, with 15 bases spanning the gap. This CDR3 is built from 13 residues. The CDR3 loop reads CASSFDWAGEQFF. In DNA form, the CDR3 reads TGTGCCAGCAGTTTTGATTGGGCGGGTGAGCAGTTCTTC.

The chain joins TRBV5-1 to TRBJ1-3, with a weak D call TRBD1 (6 bases). CDR1 and CDR2 from the germline V gene are SGHRS and YFSETQ. V dropped 4 bases and J dropped 0 bases, with 20 bases sitting between them. The CDR3 has 18 residues. The DNA for the CDR3 is TGCGCCAGCAGCCCGGGGGGGGCCAGCAGCCGCTCTGGAAACACCATATATTTT. Translation: CASSPGGASSRSGNTIYF.

J is TRBJ1-1 and V is TRBV4-1, with D maybe TRBD1 (5 bases). The CDR3 contains 14 residues. Trimming took 2 bases from V and 7 from J, leaving 14 bases between them. CDR1 and CDR2 from the germline V gene are MGHRA and YSYEKL. CDR3 in amino acids: CASSQPTGQREAFF. The CDR3 region has the DNA TGCGCCAGCAGCCAACCCACCGGACAACGTGAAGCTTTCTTT.

The genes are TRBV18 and TRBJ1-4; 9 bases align to TRBD1. Looked up from germline, CDR1 is KGHSH and CDR2 is LQKENI. The CDR3 covers 14 residues. V gave up 5 bases and J gave up 7 bases; unmatched junction bases: 5. Here the CDR3 reads CASSEGQGSEKLFF. The CDR3 DNA reads TGTGCCAGCTCAGAGGGACAGGGTAGTGAAAAACTGTTTTTT.

V is TRBV11-2 and J is TRBJ2-3; 9 bases match TRBD1. V trimming: 11 bases; J trimming: 2 bases; junction bases outside the gene matches: 11. The CDR3 runs to 15 residues. The germline gives CDR1 SGHAT, CDR2 FQNNGV. The chain's CDR3 is CAAGGDRVFTDTQYF. DNA of the CDR3: TGTGCCGCCGGAGGGGACAGGGTTTTCACAGATACGCAGTATTTT.

This clone was detected only a few times. The genes are TRBV28 and TRBJ1-1, with a possible D match to TRBD1 (6 bases). In germline, CDR1 is MDHEN, CDR2 SYDVKM. Trimming removed 3 bases at V and 7 bases at J, with 15 bases between. The CDR3 is 14 amino acids. CDR3 residues: CASSFGNRVSEAFF. The CDR3 DNA reads as TGTGCCAGCAGTTTTGGGAACAGGGTGAGTGAAGCTTTCTTT.

J is TRBJ1-3 and V is TRBV9; D gene ambiguous. Trimming pared 4 bases from V and 0 bases from J, leaving 11 bases between. The CDR3 sequence is 15 residues long. Germline V gene data show CDR1 as SGDLS and CDR2 as YYNGEE. In DNA form, the CDR3 reads TGTGCCAGCAGCCCCCGTTCGAGCTCTGGAAACACCATATATTTT. This translates into CASSPRSSSGNTIYF.

The CDR3 coding sequence is TGTGCCTGGAGTGGGTACGTCGGCAATCAGCCCCAGCATTTT. Translating gives CAWSGYVGNQPQHF. The V gene is TRBV30, the J gene TRBJ1-5; D is unresolved. Looked up from germline, CDR1 is GTSNPN and CDR2 is SVGIG (reference sequence). The V gene lost 1 base and the J gene lost 2 bases, with 9 bases spanning the gap. The CDR3 runs 14 residues.

This rearrangement joins TRBV4-1 to TRBJ1-1; TRBD1 matches at 12 bases. Germline CDR1 and CDR2: MGHRA and YSYEKL. With 4 bases clipped from V and 1 base from J, the junction kept 1 base outside the gene matches. The CDR3 sequence is 15 residues long. The chain's CDR3 is CASSRGQGANTEAFF. The CDR3 DNA reads TGCGCCAGCAGCCGGGGACAGGGGGCGAACACTGAAGCTTTCTTT.

This clone has only a few counts. V and J are TRBV6-5 and TRBJ1-1; D is ambiguous. Germline V gene data show CDR1 as MNHEY and CDR2 as SVGAGI. This CDR3 has 12 amino acids. V was cut by 5 bases and J by 1 base, with 5 bases left in between. The CDR3 DNA follows: TGTGCCAGCAGTGGAAGGAACACTGAAGCTTTCTTT. Translation: CASSGRNTEAFF.

This clone was picked up many times. Written as DNA, the CDR3 is TGCGCCAGCAGCCAAGTTCGGGCGAACACCGGGGAGCTGTTTTTT. The encoded protein is CASSQVRANTGELFF. J is TRBJ2-2 and V is TRBV4-1, with D hard to call. V was shortened by 1 base and J by 0 bases, with 6 bases between the two germline ends. Germline V gene lookup returns CDR1 MGHRA and CDR2 YSYEKL. CDR3 length equals 15 residues.

V is TRBV4-3 and J is TRBJ2-2, with D hard to call. Germline assignment: CDR1 LGHNA and CDR2 YSLEER. The CDR3 consists of 15 residues. V lost 0 bases, J lost 2 bases, and 7 bases lay in between. CDR3 sequence reads: CASSQDDVNTGELFF. CDR3 DNA sequence: TGCGCCAGCAGCCAAGATGACGTCAACACCGGGGAGCTGTTTTTT.

The gene calls are TRBV11-2 and TRBJ1-1; the match to TRBD1 covers 7 bases. Trimming removed 6 bases from V and 0 bases from J; junction bases left unmatched: 7. The CDR3 totals 15 residues. CDR1 and CDR2 (germline): SGHAT, FQNNGV. CDR3 nucleotides: TGTGCCAGCAGTTCACAGGGGTCTCTGAACACTGAAGCTTTCTTT. The encoded protein is CASSSQGSLNTEAFF.

This clone came up many times. The rearrangement joins TRBV7-8 to TRBJ1-6, with D tentatively TRBD1 (5 bases). Trimming left V 2 bases short and J 3 bases short, with 11 bases between. Per the germline V gene, CDR1 is SGHVS and CDR2 is FQNEAQ. This CDR3 is 16 amino acids long. CDR3 protein: CASSLIGQGYNSPLHF. CDR3 DNA sequence: TGTGCCAGCAGCTTAATTGGGCAGGGCTATAATTCACCCCTCCACTTT.

A word on this clone: A single base separates this from a much larger clone, so it may be a read error. The J gene is TRBJ1-6, the V gene TRBV5-8, with D unresolved. The CDR3 runs to 13 residues. Per the germline V gene, CDR1 is SGHTS and CDR2 is YDEGEE. CDR3 coding DNA: TGTACCAGCAGCTTCGCATGGGATTCACCCCTCCACTTT. Protein sequence: CTSSFAWDSPLHF. The variable domain in full, completed from reference TRBV5-8 and TRBJ1-6, reads EAGVTQSPTHLIKTRGQQATLRCSPISGHTSVYWYQQALGLGLQFLLWYDEGEERNRGNFPPRFSGRQFPNYSSELNVNALELEDSALYLCTSSFAWDSPLHFGNGTRLTVT.

The chain carries TRBV29-1 and TRBJ1-3; 7 positions match TRBD1. V was pared by 6 bases and J by 2 bases, with 7 bases of the junction left unmatched. Germline-derived CDR1 and CDR2 are SQVTM and ANQGSEA. The CDR3 totals 14 residues. CDR3 nucleotide sequence: TGCAGCGTCCGCGACAGGGCTGCTGGAAACACCATATATTTT. Its translation is CSVRDRAAGNTIYF.